The T cell receptor (beta chain) under discussion was sequenced for a study of graft-versus-host responses after intestinal transplantation. Whole-study results and caveats: High graft-versus-host to host-versus-graft T cell clonal ratios marked allografts of patients with graft-donor macrochimerism.

Sequencing was performed with immunoSEQ multiplex PCR; in TCRdb, only in-frame clones are kept and a portion is missing. The table lists about 6,800 clones, roughly 24% of them singletons. The CDR3 sequence is 15 residues long. Trimming took 4 bases from V and 6 from J, leaving 16 bases between them. CDR1 is KGHSH, CDR2 LQKENI, per germline. Responders labeled with CFSE (about 200,000) were plated with about 200,000 irradiated, violet-dye-labeled stimulators. This chain joins TRBV18 and TRBJ1-5; D perhaps matches TRBD1 (5 bases). This receptor was taken from a human patient who received an intestinal transplant. The specimen comprised alloreactive CD4+ T cells from a mixed lymphocyte reaction culture, sampled before intestinal transplant. Subset specified: CFSE-low proliferating T cells sorted from approximately six-day pre-transplant mixed lymphocyte reaction (GvH or HvG direction). The CDR3: CASSRAAGGGQPQHF. The CDR3 coding sequence is TGTGCCAGCTCACGAGCTGCTGGGGGGGGTCAGCCCCAGCATTTT. Full variable domain (outside the CDR3, taken from reference TRBV18 and TRBJ1-5): NAGVMQNPRHLVRRRGQEARLRCSPMKGHSHVYWYRQLPEEGLKFMVYLQKENIIDESGMPKERFSAEFPKEGPSILRIQQVVRGDSAAYFCASSRAAGGGQPQHFGDGTRLSIL.